This T cell receptor (beta chain) was found in a study of blood T cell repertoires in COVID-19. Study at large: COVID-19 samples collected from the United States, Italy and Spain covered acute and convalescent phases. PBMCs, B-cell-depleted T cells, or T cells were the source of the cDNA or gDNA that made up the material.

V lost 7 bases and J lost 0, with 11 bases in between. Germline V CDR1 and CDR2: SGHNT, YYREEE (reference sequence). The CDR3 loop spans 13 amino acids. Sequenced by immunoSEQ multiplex PCR; TCRdb stores in-frame clones only, minus some. The sample contains about 98,000 clones, roughly 87% of which appear only once. Sequencing was performed on peripheral blood. This clonotype was sampled from a man in his 70s with acute or convalescent COVID-19. The chain combines TRBV5-4 with TRBJ2-7; tentative D call: TRBD2 (5 bases). CDR3 in amino acids: CASRSRASYEQYF. As DNA, the CDR3 is TGTGCCAGCCGCTCGCGGGCCTCCTACGAGCAGTACTTC.